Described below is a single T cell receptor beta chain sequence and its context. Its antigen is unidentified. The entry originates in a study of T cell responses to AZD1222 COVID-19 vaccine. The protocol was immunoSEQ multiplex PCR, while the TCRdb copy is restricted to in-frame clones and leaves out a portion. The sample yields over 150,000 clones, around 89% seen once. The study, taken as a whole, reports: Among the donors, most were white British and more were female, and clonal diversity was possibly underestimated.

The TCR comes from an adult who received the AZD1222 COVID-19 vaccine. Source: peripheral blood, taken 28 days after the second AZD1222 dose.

The CDR3 sequence: CASRTGGAYGYTF. The CDR3 DNA is TGTGCCAGCCGTACAGGGGGCGCCTATGGCTACACCTTC. The chain carries TRBV5-4 and TRBJ1-2; 9 bases are shared with TRBD1. CDR1 is SGHNT and CDR2 is YYREEE in the germline V gene (reference sequence). Trimming at V came to 7 bases and at J to 4 bases, leaving 5 bases not matched to a gene. CDR3 length: 13 amino acids.